This T cell receptor (beta chain) originates from a study of CD8 T cells in ankylosing spondylitis. CDR3 size: 15 residues. V was pared by 2 bases and J by 3 bases, with 4 bases of the junction left unmatched. Notes on the study in general: Seemingly distinctive of ankylosing spondylitis blood was a TCR beta motif formed by eight highly homologous variants. Significant enrichment of disease-linked clones was reported in matched ankylosing spondylitis synovial fluid.

This clonotype was counted many times. Its antigen is undetermined. TCRdb used MiXCR to reprocess the 5' RACE reads, holding one entry per CDR3 protein. The sample contains roughly 220,000 distinct CDR3 sequences, approximately 20% of which appear only once. Sequencing was done on a sample of blood, either unsorted or a sorted T cell fraction (not recorded which). This chain uses TRBV12-3 or TRBV12-4 with TRBJ2-3; TRBD1 agrees at 8 bases. The clonotype comes from a male donor with ankylosing spondylitis. Here the CDR3 reads CASSLWTGLTDTQYF. Written as DNA, the CDR3 is TGTGCCAGCAGTTTATGGACAGGGTTAACAGATACGCAGTATTTT.